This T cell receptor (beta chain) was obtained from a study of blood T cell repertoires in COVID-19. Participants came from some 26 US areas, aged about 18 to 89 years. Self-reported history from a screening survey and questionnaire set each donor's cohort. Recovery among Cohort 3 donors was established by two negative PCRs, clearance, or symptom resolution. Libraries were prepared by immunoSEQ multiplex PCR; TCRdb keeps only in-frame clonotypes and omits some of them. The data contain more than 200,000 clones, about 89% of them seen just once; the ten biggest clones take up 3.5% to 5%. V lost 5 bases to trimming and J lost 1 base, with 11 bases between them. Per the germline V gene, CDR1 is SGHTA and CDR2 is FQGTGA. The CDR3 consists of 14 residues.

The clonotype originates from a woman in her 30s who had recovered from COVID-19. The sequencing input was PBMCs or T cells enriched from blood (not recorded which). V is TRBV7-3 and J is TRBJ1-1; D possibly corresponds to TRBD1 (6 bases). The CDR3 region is CASSPQGPNTEAFF. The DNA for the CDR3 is TGTGCCAGCAGCCCTCAGGGGCCGAACACTGAAGCTTTCTTT.